A selection of T cell receptor beta chains follows, all from one sample in a study of T cell responses to AZD1222 COVID-19 vaccine. Repertoires were generated with immunoSEQ multiplex PCR, while TCRdb's copy carries only in-frame clones and drops some. Of 100,000 to 140,000 clones listed, around 91% are singletons. The source material was peripheral blood, sampled on day 0 of AZD1222 vaccination. The receptors derive from an adult in good health. Both conserved end residues are part of each CDR3. D genes are given only for firm matches. Clone size is stated in some rows and not others, as once, few, many or a class when expanded.

CDR3aa	CDR3nt	v_gene	j_gene	abundance	d_gene
CASSYTGDAYNEQFF	TGTGCCAGCAGTTACACGGGGGACGCCTACAATGAGCAGTTCTTC	TRBV6-2/TRBV6-3	TRBJ2-1	NA	NA
CAWSVLGDQPQHF	TGTGCCTGGAGTGTACTAGGGGATCAGCCCCAGCATTTT	TRBV30	TRBJ1-5	once	NA
CASKRTGAALGLYGYTF	TGTGCCAGCAAGCGGACAGGGGCCGCCCTGGGACTCTATGGCTACACCTTC	TRBV7-2	TRBJ1-2	NA	TRBD1
CASSFPGEKLFF	TGTGCCAGCAGTTTCCCAGGGGAAAAACTGTTTTTT	TRBV12-3/TRBV12-4	TRBJ1-4	NA	NA
CASSLQGNGEETQYF	TGTGCCAGCAGCTTACAGGGTAACGGCGAAGAGACCCAGTACTTC	TRBV5-6	TRBJ2-5	once	NA
CAWSRDRATHLDF	TGTGCCTGGAGTAGGGACAGGGCGACGCATCTGGACTTC	TRBV30	TRBJ2-7	once	TRBD1
CAIRAGADNQPQHF	TGTGCCATCAGGGCAGGGGCCGATAATCAGCCCCAGCATTTT	TRBV10-3	TRBJ1-5	NA	NA
CASSRGLNTEAFF	TGTGCCAGTAGTCGAGGTCTGAACACTGAAGCTTTCTTT	TRBV19	TRBJ1-1	NA	NA
CASSFTAGELFF	TGTGCCAGCAGCTTTACGGCCGGGGAGCTGTTTTTT	TRBV5-6	TRBJ2-2	NA	NA
CASREGPVNSPLHF	TGCGCCAGCAGGGAGGGGCCCGTGAATTCACCCCTCCACTTT	TRBV4-1	TRBJ1-6	NA	NA
CASSLVFRANTEAFF	TGTGCCAGCAGCTTAGTATTCCGGGCGAACACTGAAGCTTTCTTT	TRBV11-2	TRBJ1-1	once	NA
CASSSWDRGSYEQYF	TGTGCCAGCAGTTCTTGGGACAGGGGCTCCTACGAGCAGTACTTC	TRBV6-2/TRBV6-3	TRBJ2-7	NA	TRBD1
CASSEWGYSYEQYF	TGTGCCAGCAGTGAATGGGGGTACTCCTACGAGCAGTACTTC	TRBV2	TRBJ2-7	NA	NA
CASSQDSPRGAPYEQYF	TGCGCCAGCAGCCAAGATTCCCCGCGAGGGGCCCCCTACGAGCAGTACTTC	TRBV4-3	TRBJ2-7	NA	NA
CASTKGGAGYTF	TGTGCCAGCACCAAAGGGGGTGCGGGCTACACCTTC	TRBV12-3/TRBV12-4	TRBJ1-2	NA	NA
CASSPPTGELFF	TGTGCCAGCAGCCCGCCCACCGGGGAGCTGTTTTTT	TRBV7-8	TRBJ2-2	NA	NA
CASSEAGAGQPQHF	TGTGCCAGCAGTGAAGCGGGGGCAGGACAGCCCCAGCATTTT	TRBV6-1	TRBJ1-5	NA	NA
CASSPGISNQPQHF	TGTGCCAGTAGTCCGGGGATTAGCAATCAGCCCCAGCATTTT	TRBV19	TRBJ1-5	NA	NA
CASSLLSNTGELFF	TGTGCCAGCAGCTTACTGTCGAACACCGGGGAGCTGTTTTTT	TRBV11-1	TRBJ2-2	NA	NA
CASSQEGVDEQFF	TGTGCCAGCAGCCAAGAGGGGGTGGATGAGCAGTTCTTC	TRBV3-1/TRBV3-2	TRBJ2-1	NA	NA
CASVDQGLNTEAFF	TGTGCCAGCGTGGACCAGGGCTTGAACACTGAAGCTTTCTTT	TRBV27	TRBJ1-1	NA	NA
CASTPLVSGPTPLHF	TGTGCCAGCACCCCATTGGTGTCAGGGCCGACACCCCTCCACTTT	TRBV6-5	TRBJ1-6	NA	NA
CASSIDRVNTEAFF	TGTGCCAGTAGTATCGACAGGGTGAACACTGAAGCTTTCTTT	TRBV19	TRBJ1-1	NA	TRBD1
CASSVGARDTQYF	TGCGCCAGCAGTGTTGGGGCCCGGGATACGCAGTATTTT	TRBV10-2	TRBJ2-3	NA	NA
CSVDDRGLYNEQFF	TGCAGCGTGGATGACAGGGGATTATACAATGAGCAGTTCTTC	TRBV29-1	TRBJ2-1	once	TRBD1
CASSLLGGGGSYEQYF	TGTGCCAGCAGCTTATTGGGAGGAGGGGGCTCCTACGAGCAGTACTTC	TRBV7-9	TRBJ2-7	NA	NA
CASSPPLTGGSPYEQYF	TGTGCCAGCAGCCCCCCCCTAACAGGGGGCTCCCCCTACGAGCAGTACTTC	TRBV5-5	TRBJ2-7	NA	TRBD1
CASSIARGSEEKLFF	TGTGCCAGTAGTATAGCGAGGGGGTCGGAGGAAAAACTGTTTTTT	TRBV19	TRBJ1-4	NA	NA
CASSSGSWGAPREKLFF	TGTGCCAGCAGCTCAGGCTCCTGGGGGGCCCCCCGCGAAAAACTGTTTTTT	TRBV7-2	TRBJ1-4	few	NA
CSVEIGAYEQYF	TGCAGCGTTGAGATAGGGGCCTACGAGCAGTACTTC	TRBV29-1	TRBJ2-7	NA	NA
CASSPTDWAWGAAGWGYTF	TGTGCCAGCAGCCCAACTGACTGGGCCTGGGGAGCTGCCGGATGGGGCTACACCTTC	TRBV3-1/TRBV3-2	TRBJ1-2	NA	NA
CASSLARAENNGYTF	TGTGCCAGCAGCTTAGCAAGGGCAGAAAATAATGGCTACACCTTC	TRBV7-9	TRBJ1-2	NA	NA
CASSLQGYPYEQYF	TGTGCCAGCAGCTTACAGGGCTACCCCTACGAGCAGTACTTC	TRBV7-8	TRBJ2-7	NA	NA
CASMLGTQETQYF	TGTGCCAGCATGTTGGGGACCCAAGAGACCCAGTACTTC	TRBV2	TRBJ2-5	once	NA
CASSRVDRYYEQYF	TGTGCCAGCAGTCGGGTGGACAGATATTACGAGCAGTACTTC	TRBV2	TRBJ2-7	NA	NA
CASNLRTGGGIGELFF	TGTGCCAGTAACCTTCGGACAGGGGGCGGAATCGGGGAGCTGTTTTTT	TRBV19	TRBJ2-2	NA	TRBD1
CAWTNRDWNTIYF	TGTGCCTGGACCAACAGGGATTGGAACACCATATATTTT	TRBV30	TRBJ1-3	NA	NA
CASSQLRPGGTGELFF	TGTGCCAGCAGCCAACTTCGGCCAGGGGGGACCGGGGAGCTGTTTTTT	TRBV3-1/TRBV3-2	TRBJ2-2	NA	NA
CASSEARTGSYNEQFF	TGTGCCAGCAGTGAAGCGCGGACAGGGTCCTACAATGAGCAGTTCTTC	TRBV2	TRBJ2-1	NA	TRBD1
CASNYLDEQYF	TGTGCCAGCAACTATCTCGACGAGCAGTACTTC	TRBV7-9	TRBJ2-7	NA	NA
CASSLGTETPLHF	TGTGCCAGCAGCTTAGGGACAGAAACACCCCTCCACTTT	TRBV11-3	TRBJ1-6	NA	NA
CASSLHQGSDTQYF	TGTGCCAGCAGCTTACATCAGGGCTCAGATACGCAGTATTTT	TRBV7-2	TRBJ2-3	NA	NA
CASSLGDRGKEQYF	TGTGCCAGCAGTTTAGGGGACAGGGGTAAGGAGCAGTACTTC	TRBV6-5	TRBJ2-7	NA	TRBD1
CASSTRLADEETQYF	TGTGCCAGCAGTACCCGACTAGCGGACGAAGAGACCCAGTACTTC	TRBV27	TRBJ2-5	NA	TRBD2
CASSVSLNTGELFF	TGTGCCAGCAGTGTGTCACTGAACACCGGGGAGCTGTTTTTT	TRBV7-6	TRBJ2-2	NA	NA
CASSWGTGRDEQFF	TGTGCCAGCAGCTGGGGGACAGGGCGGGATGAGCAGTTCTTC	TRBV11-2	TRBJ2-1	NA	TRBD1
CASSPRTASWETQYF	TGTGCCAGCAGCCCCCGGACAGCCTCCTGGGAGACCCAGTACTTC	TRBV7-8	TRBJ2-5	NA	NA
CASSMRVNNEQFF	TGTGCCAGTAGTATGAGGGTAAACAATGAGCAGTTCTTC	TRBV19	TRBJ2-1	NA	NA
CASSFKPNTEAFF	TGTGCCAGCAGTTTTAAGCCCAACACTGAAGCTTTCTTT	TRBV12-3/TRBV12-4	TRBJ1-1	NA	NA
CASSLTNRPDEQYF	TGTGCCAGCAGCTTAACCAACCGTCCGGACGAGCAGTACTTC	TRBV7-2	TRBJ2-7	once	NA
CASSPSGTPVGYTF	TGTGCCAGCTCACCATCCGGGACACCCGTTGGCTACACCTTC	TRBV18	TRBJ1-2	NA	NA
CSVARDRVQYF	TGCAGCGTCGCCCGGGACAGGGTTCAGTATTTT	TRBV29-1	TRBJ2-3	NA	TRBD1
CAWVPRLNTEAFF	TGTGCCTGGGTCCCCCGGTTGAACACTGAAGCTTTCTTT	TRBV30	TRBJ1-1	once	NA
CASTKGGGFHNEQFF	TGTGCCAGCACCAAGGGGGGGGGCTTCCACAATGAGCAGTTCTTC	TRBV2	TRBJ2-1	NA	NA
CASSFGGGDNLRTGANVLTF	TGTGCCAGCAGCTTTGGGGGCGGGGACAACCTAAGAACTGGGGCCAACGTCCTGACTTTC	TRBV7-6	TRBJ2-6	NA	NA